Each of the 27 T cell receptor beta chains below was sequenced from the same sample in a study of T-cell memory formation after mild COVID-19. TCRdb reanalysed the 5' RACE reads using MiXCR and keeps one entry per CDR3 protein. The sample consists of over 300,000 distinct CDR3 sequences, less than 25% of them appearing once. The sample taken for sequencing was PBMCs or a T cell subset sorted from them (not recorded which). Every receptor here comes from a man aged 18 to 29 who had mild COVID-19 (a few samples of this study predate the infection). Cell type and time point are not known.

This clonotype was detected only a few times. The V call is TRBV4-3, the J call TRBJ1-2; D unclear. V lost 0 bases to trimming and J lost 7 bases, with 6 bases between them. The germline V gene encodes CDR1 LGHNA and CDR2 YSLEER. The CDR3 has 12 amino acids. The CDR3 DNA reads TGCGCCAGCAGCCAAGATTCATTTGGCTACACCTTC. Its protein is CASSQDSFGYTF.

This clonotype came up a few times. The chain couples TRBV6-5 to TRBJ2-7, with D unclear. The germline gives CDR1 MNHEY, CDR2 SVGAGI. The length of the CDR3 is 13 residues. V was cut by 2 bases and J by 9 bases, with 14 bases left in between. The CDR3 sequence is CASSYGRDMRQYV. The CDR3 DNA sequence: TGTGCCAGCAGTTACGGAAGGGATATGCGGCAGTACGTC.

This clonotype was seen only a few times. This sequence joins TRBV9 and TRBJ2-3; TRBD1 matches at 9 bases. V shed 6 bases, J shed 2 bases, and the junction held 10 bases outside the gene matches. The CDR3 sequence is 16 residues long. CDR1 is SGDLS and CDR2 is YYNGEE in the germline V gene. The chain's CDR3 is CASTQAGTGITDTQYF. In DNA form, the CDR3 reads TGTGCCAGCACCCAAGCCGGGACAGGGATCACAGATACGCAGTATTTT.

This clonotype occurred a few times. V gene TRBV20-1 combines with J gene TRBJ1-1; no clear D. The CDR3 spans 14 residues. Germline CDR1 DFQATT, CDR2 SNEGSKA (reference sequence). V was clipped by 0 bases and J by 4 bases, with 12 bases between them. CDR3 DNA: TGCAGTGCTAGAGACCCGGCCAGGTCCACTGAAGCTTTCTTT. Its protein is CSARDPARSTEAFF.

Ten or more counts support this clonotype. The chain employs TRBV12-3 or TRBV12-4 and TRBJ1-2, with D unclear. CDR3 size: 14 residues. The V end was cut by 7 bases, the J end by 0 bases, with 12 bases between. This CDR3 is CASTLSGANYGYTF. CDR3 in DNA: TGTGCCAGCACCCTGTCGGGAGCTAACTATGGCTACACCTTC.

This clonotype has ten or more counts. The chain carries TRBV20-1 and TRBJ2-3, with 9 positions matching TRBD2. Germline assignment: CDR1 DFQATT and CDR2 SNEGSKA (reference sequence). J lost 0 bases, V lost 6 bases, and 7 bases had no gene match. The CDR3 sequence is 15 residues long. The chain's CDR3 is CSAPTTSGSTDTQYF. CDR3 sequence (DNA): TGCAGTGCCCCGACTACTAGCGGGAGCACAGATACGCAGTATTTT.

This clonotype turned up a few times. The V call is TRBV7-2, the J call TRBJ1-2; D ambiguous. The CDR3 runs to 15 residues. V lost 3 bases and J 0 bases, leaving 11 bases between the germline ends. Germline loops: CDR1 SGHTA, CDR2 FQGNSA. The CDR3 sequence: CASSFYQRANYGYTF. In DNA form, the CDR3 reads TGTGCCAGCAGCTTCTACCAAAGGGCTAACTATGGCTACACCTTC.

The V and J genes are TRBV4-3 and TRBJ1-5, with D unclear. Trimming removed 0 bases at V and 6 bases at J, with 6 bases between. The CDR3 totals 13 residues. Per the germline V gene, CDR1 is LGHNA and CDR2 is YSLEER. The CDR3 DNA sequence: TGCGCCAGCAGCCAAGAAGTGGGTCAGCCCCAGCATTTT. This sequence encodes CASSQEVGQPQHF.

The chain couples TRBV18 to TRBJ2-2; 10 bases line up with TRBD1. The CDR3 is 16 amino acids. The germline V gene has CDR1 KGHSH and CDR2 LQKENI. Trimming took 5 bases from V and 3 from J; bases not matched to a gene: 6. This chain's CDR3 is CASSSRQGAYTGELFF. The CDR3 DNA follows: TGTGCCAGCTCATCTCGACAGGGGGCATACACCGGGGAGCTGTTTTTT. The variable domain in full, completed from reference TRBV18 and TRBJ2-2, reads NAGVMQNPRHLVRRRGQEARLRCSPMKGHSHVYWYRQLPEEGLKFMVYLQKENIIDESGMPKERFSAEFPKEGPSILRIQQVVRGDSAAYFCASSSRQGAYTGELFFGEGSRLTVL.

This clonotype was observed a handful of times. The rearrangement links TRBV7-2 to TRBJ1-1, with D perhaps matching TRBD1 (6 bases). This CDR3 has 14 amino acids. The ends were cut back, 5 bases at V and 2 bases at J, with 12 bases in the middle. Per germline, CDR1 SGHTA and CDR2 FQGNSA. CDR3: CASSPGQSNTEAFF. The CDR3 nucleotides are TGTGCCAGCAGCCCCGGACAGAGTAACACTGAAGCTTTCTTT.

This clonotype was observed a few times. The V and J genes are TRBV7-9 and TRBJ2-5; 7 bases match TRBD1. Trimming at V came to 6 bases and at J to 5 bases, leaving 9 bases not matched to a gene. The V gene's germline CDR1 is SEHNR and CDR2 FQNEAQ (reference sequence). This CDR3 contains 14 residues. CDR3 region: CASSHLGGPETQYF. The CDR3 DNA reads as TGTGCCAGCAGTCACCTAGGGGGCCCGGAGACCCAGTACTTC.

This clonotype was seen at least ten times. Germline is not matched at one junction end, which may reflect a read error. J is TRBJ2-3 and V is TRBV7-3, with 14 nucleotides matching TRBD2. Germline V gene data show CDR1 as SGHTA and CDR2 as FQGTGA. The CDR3 extends over 15 amino acids. The CDR3 loop is CASSPTSGGADTQYF. For the CDR3, the DNA is TGCGCCAGCAGCCCGACTAGCGGGGGGGCAGATACGCAGTATTTT. The full variable domain, completed using reference TRBV7-3 and TRBJ2-3, is GAGVSQTPSNKVTEKGKYVELRCDPISGHTALYWYRQSLGQGPEFLIYFQGTGAADDSGLPNDRFFAVRPEGSVSTLKIQRTERGDSAVYLCASSPTSGGADTQYFGPGTRLTVL.

This clonotype has only a few counts. This chain connects TRBV6-6 to TRBJ2-7; tentatively, D is TRBD1 (6 bases). Looked up from germline, CDR1 is MNHNY and CDR2 is SVGAGI (reference sequence). Between the trimmed V and J ends, which lost 6 bases and 2 bases, there was a span of 11 bases. The CDR3 consists of 13 residues. The CDR3 is CASRGHQTYEQYV. The CDR3 DNA follows: TGTGCCAGCAGGGGACATCAAACCTACGAGCAGTACGTC.

This rearrangement joins TRBV4-3 to TRBJ2-1; D is possibly TRBD1 (7 bases). Between the trimmed V and J ends, which lost 0 bases and 0 bases, there was a span of 12 bases. Germline CDR1 and CDR2: LGHNA and YSLEER. The CDR3 is made up of 17 amino acids. CDR3 region: CASSQEGGQSSYNEQFF. CDR3 DNA sequence: TGCGCCAGCAGCCAAGAGGGGGGACAGAGCTCCTACAATGAGCAGTTCTTC.

The table lists this clonotype with a few counts. V gene TRBV27 combines with J gene TRBJ2-7; 12 nucleotides match TRBD1. V trimming: 10 bases; J trimming: 7 bases; junction bases outside the gene matches: 8. Per the germline V gene, CDR1 is MNHEY and CDR2 is SMNVEV (reference sequence). CDR3 length equals 13 residues. The CDR3 is CAIKGQGAWEQYF. The CDR3 DNA sequence: TGTGCCATCAAGGGACAGGGGGCTTGGGAGCAGTACTTC.

This clonotype was counted a few times. The rearrangement joins TRBV9 to TRBJ2-4; 9 bases align to TRBD1. CDR3 length equals 15 residues. CDR1 and CDR2 from the germline V gene are SGDLS and YYNGEE. V lost 4 bases, J lost 8 bases, and 10 bases stayed unmatched. CDR3 bases: TGTGCCAGCAGCCCTCGACAGGGGGTAGGAGACATTCAGTACTTC. Translation: CASSPRQGVGDIQYF. Complete variable domain (other parts from reference TRBV9 and TRBJ2-4): DSGVTQTPKHLITATGQRVTLRCSPRSGDLSVYWYQQSLDQGLQFLIQYYNGEERAKGNILERFSAQQFPDLHSELNLSSLELGDSALYFCASSPRQGVGDIQYFGAGTRLSVL.

This clonotype was detected a few times. The chain combines TRBV3-1 with TRBJ1-5; 11 bases are shared with TRBD1. Germline CDR1 LGHDT, CDR2 YNNKEL (reference sequence). After removal of 0 bases from V and 6 bases from J, the junction contained 7 bases not matched to a gene. This CDR3 is 17 amino acids long. The CDR3 reads CASSQDKGTGGRQPQHF. CDR3 nucleotide sequence: TGTGCCAGCAGCCAAGATAAAGGGACAGGGGGTCGTCAGCCCCAGCATTTT.

This clonotype was counted many times. The DNA for the CDR3 is TGTGCCAGCAGCCCAAGCGGAGGGACCCAAGAGACCCAGTACTTC. Translation gives CASSPSGGTQETQYF. The chain combines TRBV3-1 with TRBJ2-5; D is possibly TRBD2 (6 bases). The CDR3 runs to 15 residues. V lost 4 bases to trimming and J lost 1 base, with 13 bases between them. The germline V gene has CDR1 LGHDT and CDR2 YNNKEL (reference sequence).

The rearrangement links TRBV4-1 to TRBJ2-5; either TRBD1 or TRBD2 may fit D (5 bases each). The V and J ends lost 4 bases and 6 bases respectively, with 12 bases between them. The germline CDR1 and CDR2 sequences are MGHRA and YSYEKL. The CDR3 has 13 residues. The CDR3 is CASSPRPGQTQYF. Written as DNA, the CDR3 is TGCGCCAGCAGCCCAAGGCCGGGACAGACCCAGTACTTC.

The rearrangement links TRBV11-2 to TRBJ2-3; D perhaps matches TRBD1 (6 bases). V was shortened by 5 bases and J by 2 bases, with 14 bases between the two germline ends. The CDR3 extends over 15 amino acids. Germline lookup yields CDR1 SGHAT and CDR2 FQNNGV. As DNA, the CDR3 is TGTGCCAGCAGCACAGGGATCGGGGACACAGATACGCAGTATTTT. Translating it yields CASSTGIGDTDTQYF. Full variable domain (rest looked up from reference TRBV11-2 and TRBJ2-3): EAGVAQSPRYKIIEKRQSVAFWCNPISGHATLYWYQQILGQGPKLLIQFQNNGVVDDSQLPKDRFSAERLKGVDSTLKIQPAKLEDSAVYLCASSTGIGDTDTQYFGPGTRLTVL.

This clonotype was seen more than once but under ten times. This chain uses TRBV23-1 with TRBJ2-3; 7 nucleotides align to TRBD2. TRBV23-1 has ORF status, its function being uncertain. The CDR3 extends over 15 amino acids. The trim removed 6 bases at V and 0 bases at J, leaving 6 bases unmatched. The CDR3 protein is CASRPPGGSTDTQYF. The CDR3 nucleotides read TGCGCCAGCAGACCTCCCGGGGGGAGCACAGATACGCAGTATTTT.

This clonotype turned up a few times. The CDR3 here is CASSPVEETQYF. Written as DNA, the CDR3 is TGTGCCAGCAGTCCCGTGGAAGAGACCCAGTACTTC. V is TRBV12-3 or TRBV12-4 and J is TRBJ2-5, with unresolved D. The CDR3 covers 12 residues. V lost 5 bases and J 3 bases, leaving 7 bases between the germline ends.

The chain joins TRBV7-6 to TRBJ2-2; TRBD2 might be the D (6 bases). The germline CDR1 and CDR2 sequences are SGHVS and FNYEAQ. V dropped 2 bases and J dropped 6 bases, with 10 bases sitting between them. There are 14 residues in the CDR3. The CDR3 protein is CASSLLSGAGELFF. The CDR3, as DNA: TGTGCCAGCAGCTTACTATCGGGGGCCGGGGAGCTGTTTTTT.

The chain joins TRBV15 to TRBJ1-1, with D uncertain. The V gene lost 3 bases and the J gene lost 5 bases, with 16 bases spanning the gap. Looked up from germline, CDR1 is LNHNV and CDR2 is YYDKDF (reference sequence). This CDR3 has 15 amino acids. CDR3 loop: CATSSRLSGGTEAFF. The CDR3 coding sequence is TGTGCCACCAGCAGCAGACTGTCAGGAGGGACTGAAGCTTTCTTT.

Only a few counts were recorded for this clonotype. V gene TRBV7-6 combines with J gene TRBJ2-5; D ambiguous. The germline V and J ends were trimmed by 5 bases and 2 bases, with 12 bases remaining between them. The CDR3 totals 14 residues. Germline V gene sequence: CDR1 SGHVS, CDR2 FNYEAQ. CDR3 sequence: CASSESWGQETQYF. The CDR3 DNA follows: TGTGCCAGCAGCGAAAGCTGGGGTCAAGAGACCCAGTACTTC. Filled out from reference TRBV7-6 and TRBJ2-5, the complete variable domain reads GAGVSQSPRYKVTKRGQDVALRCDPISGHVSLYWYRQALGQGPEFLTYFNYEAQQDKSGLPNDRFSAERPEGSISTLTIQRTEQRDSAMYRCASSESWGQETQYFGPGTRLLVL.

The gene calls are TRBV5-1 and TRBJ2-1, with 7 bases fitting TRBD1. Germline CDR1 and CDR2: SGHRS and YFSETQ. The CDR3 has 16 amino acids. V lost 0 bases to trimming and J lost 8 bases; unmatched junction nucleotides: 11. The CDR3 nucleotides read TGCGCCAGCAGCTTGGGTACAGGGCAGGGGGACGATGAGCAGTTCTTC. It encodes CASSLGTGQGDDEQFF. Filled out from reference TRBV5-1 and TRBJ2-1, the complete variable domain reads KAGVTQTPRYLIKTRGQQVTLSCSPISGHRSVSWYQQTPGQGLQFLFEYFSETQRNKGNFPGRFSGRQFSNSRSEMNVSTLELGDSALYLCASSLGTGQGDDEQFFGPGTRLTVL.

For this clonotype: The conserved phenylalanine or tryptophan normally closing the CDR3 is absent here, so this likely arose from a read error. The chain joins TRBV2 to TRBJ2-3, with D perhaps being TRBD1 or TRBD2 (5 bases each). Germline V gene sequence: CDR1 SNHLY, CDR2 FYNNEI. CDR3 size: 14 residues. Trimming cost V 6 bases and J 0 bases, with 10 bases left between them. The CDR3 bases are TGTGCCAGCAGCGGGGCCCTTAGCACAGATACGCAGTATGTT. Its protein product is CASSGALSTDTQYV.